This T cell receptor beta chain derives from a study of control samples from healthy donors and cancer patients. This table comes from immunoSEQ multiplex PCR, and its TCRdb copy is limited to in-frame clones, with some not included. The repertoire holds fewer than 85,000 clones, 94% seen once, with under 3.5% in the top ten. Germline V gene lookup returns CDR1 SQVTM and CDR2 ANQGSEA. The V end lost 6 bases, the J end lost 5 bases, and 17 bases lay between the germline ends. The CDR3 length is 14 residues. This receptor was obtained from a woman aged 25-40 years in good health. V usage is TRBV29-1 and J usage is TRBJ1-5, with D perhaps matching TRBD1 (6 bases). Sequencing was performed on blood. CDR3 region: CSVTEGGRDQPQHF. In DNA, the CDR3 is TGCAGCGTCACTGAAGGGGGGAGGGATCAGCCCCAGCATTTT.